These T cell receptor beta chains were read from a single sample in a study of vaccination effects on CD4 cells after COVID-19. Profiling relied on immunoSEQ multiplex PCR, and the TCRdb table lists in-frame clones only, not all of them. This table has tens of thousands of clones, more than 70% appearing once. Which antigens these TCRs recognize remains unknown. The input for sequencing was CD4+ T cells from PBMCs cultured with HCoV-229E spike peptides, taken after COVID-19 vaccination. These receptors all stem from a human donor who received a COVID-19 vaccine. Both conserved end residues are part of each CDR3. A D gene is named only where the DNA matches it firmly. The listing skips clone size in some rows; elsewhere it reads once, few, many or a size class.

-	TRBV3-1/TRBV3-2	16	-	TRBJ1-1	CASSQDGAGKGTEAFF	TGTGCCAGCAGCCAAGATGGTGCGGGGAAGGGCACTGAAGCTTTCTTT
-	TRBV7-9	12	-	TRBJ2-3	CASTRDTDTQYF	TGTGCCAGCACCAGGGACACAGATACGCAGTATTTT
-	TRBV5-1	14	TRBD1	TRBJ2-3	CASSRTGSTDTQYF	TGCGCCAGCAGCCGGACAGGGAGCACAGATACGCAGTATTTT
-	TRBV5-1	15	TRBD1	TRBJ1-4	CASSQAGQGNEKLFF	TGCGCCAGCAGCCAGGCGGGACAGGGGAATGAAAAACTGTTTTTT
-	TRBV6-5	16	-	TRBJ2-3	CASSYSTIPFGDTQYF	TGTGCCAGCAGTTACTCGACGATTCCATTCGGGGATACGCAGTATTTT
-	TRBV19	16	-	TRBJ2-7	CASSTQRGTRAYEQYF	TGTGCCAGTAGTACCCAGAGGGGTACACGAGCCTACGAGCAGTACTTC
-	TRBV19	15	-	TRBJ1-1	CASSSGRTLNTEAFF	TGTGCCAGTAGCTCAGGACGGACCTTGAACACTGAAGCTTTCTTT
-	TRBV4-2	16	-	TRBJ2-3	CASSQDSGSRTDTQYF	TGTGCCAGCAGCCAAGATTCAGGCTCCCGCACAGATACGCAGTATTTT
-	TRBV7-2	15	-	TRBJ1-3	CASSSMGASGNTIYF	TGTGCCAGCAGTTCAATGGGGGCTTCTGGAAACACCATATATTTT
-	TRBV6-6	16	-	TRBJ1-4	CASSPFYRDSNEKLFF	TGTGCCAGCAGCCCCTTTTATAGGGACTCTAATGAAAAACTGTTTTTT
-	TRBV13	15	TRBD1	TRBJ2-1	CASSFSGTGYNEQFF	TGTGCCAGCAGCTTCTCCGGGACAGGGTACAATGAGCAGTTCTTC
-	TRBV5-1	16	TRBD2	TRBJ2-7	CASSLAGGIITYEQYF	TGCGCCAGCAGCTTGGCGGGGGGTATAATTACCTACGAGCAGTACTTC
-	TRBV5-4	17	-	TRBJ2-5	CASSSLVNPRQQETQYF	TGTGCCAGCAGCTCCCTCGTAAACCCGCGACAACAAGAGACCCAGTACTTC
few	TRBV5-1	15	-	TRBJ1-6	CASSSYPERDSPLHF	TGCGCCAGCAGCTCCTACCCGGAACGGGATTCACCCCTCCACTTT
-	TRBV3-1/TRBV3-2	13	-	TRBJ1-2	CASRKQGLYGYTF	TGTGCCAGCAGGAAACAGGGCCTCTATGGCTACACCTTC
-	TRBV19	15	TRBD2	TRBJ2-7	CASSPLGAGGGEQYF	TGTGCCAGTAGTCCCCTAGGGGCGGGGGGCGGCGAGCAGTACTTC
-	TRBV15	16	TRBD1	TRBJ1-2	CATSEGLTGAGYGYTF	TGTGCCACCAGCGAGGGATTAACAGGGGCGGGCTATGGCTACACCTTC
-	TRBV12-3/TRBV12-4	12	-	TRBJ2-3	CASTLYMDTQYF	TGTGCCAGCACCCTATACATGGATACGCAGTATTTT
few	TRBV6-5	12	-	TRBJ1-3	CASPGYGNTIYF	TGTGCCAGCCCCGGGTATGGAAACACCATATATTTT
-	TRBV6-1	17	-	TRBJ2-7	CASSEDPGGSPPYEQYF	TGTGCCAGCAGTGAAGATCCCGGAGGGAGCCCACCCTACGAGCAGTACTTC
-	TRBV3-1/TRBV3-2	16	-	TRBJ2-4	CASSHGSREERNIQYF	TGTGCCAGCAGCCATGGGTCCAGGGAGGAGCGAAACATTCAGTACTTC
-	TRBV7-9	13	-	TRBJ1-3	CASSGQTINTIYF	TGTGCCAGCTCCGGACAGACTATAAACACCATATATTTT
-	TRBV18	17	TRBD2	TRBJ2-3	CASSYGLAGETSDTQYF	TGTGCCAGCTCTTACGGACTAGCGGGGGAAACATCAGATACGCAGTATTTT
-	TRBV7-7	17	TRBD2	TRBJ2-5	CASSPGLAGGPRETQYF	TGTGCCAGCAGCCCGGGACTAGCGGGAGGGCCGAGAGAGACCCAGTACTTC
-	TRBV5-6	12	TRBD2	TRBJ2-1	CASSYSGGEQFF	TGTGCCAGCAGCTATTCGGGGGGTGAGCAGTTCTTC
once	TRBV29-1	12	-	TRBJ1-1	CSVRGRGTEAFF	TGCAGCGTCAGGGGTCGTGGCACTGAAGCTTTCTTT
-	TRBV7-9	12	TRBD2	TRBJ2-3	CASDTLGGSKYF	TGTGCCAGCGACACCCTGGGGGGGTCCAAGTATTTT
-	TRBV6-5	14	-	TRBJ2-2	CASSYIGLTGELFF	TGTGCCAGCAGTTACATCGGGTTAACCGGGGAGCTGTTTTTT
-	TRBV6-2/TRBV6-3	11	TRBD2	TRBJ2-5	CASSWEGEKYF	TGTGCCAGCAGTTGGGAGGGCGAAAAGTACTTC
few	TRBV30	10	-	TRBJ1-2	CAWGAGGYTF	TGTGCCTGGGGCGCGGGGGGCTACACCTTC
-	TRBV19	14	TRBD2	TRBJ2-3	CASTSLAGADTQYF	TGTGCCAGTACGTCCCTAGCGGGAGCCGATACGCAGTATTTT
-	TRBV27	16	-	TRBJ2-3	CASSRMPQGSTDTQYF	TGTGCCAGCAGTAGAATGCCTCAGGGGTCCACAGATACGCAGTATTTT
-	TRBV5-1	14	-	TRBJ2-7	CASSLADPSYEQYF	TGCGCCAGCAGCTTGGCCGATCCCTCCTACGAGCAGTACTTC
-	TRBV7-2	15	TRBD2	TRBJ2-3	CASSLSRGGGDTQYF	TGTGCCAGCAGCTTATCGCGCGGGGGGGGAGATACGCAGTATTTT
-	TRBV19	18	TRBD2	TRBJ2-1	CASSTGTSGFHSYNEQFF	TGTGCCAGTAGTACCGGGACTAGCGGGTTTCACTCCTACAATGAGCAGTTCTTC
-	TRBV30	13	TRBD1	TRBJ1-3	CAWRTGVGNTIYF	TGTGCCTGGAGGACAGGGGTTGGAAACACCATATATTTT
few	TRBV12-3/TRBV12-4	12	-	TRBJ1-1	CASSFWNTEAFF	TGTGCCAGCAGTTTCTGGAACACTGAAGCTTTCTTT
-	TRBV19	15	TRBD1	TRBJ1-5	CASKQGGLSNQPQHF	TGTGCCAGTAAGCAGGGGGGTCTTAGCAATCAGCCCCAGCATTTT
few	TRBV10-3	12	-	TRBJ2-7	CAIMKGQYEQYF	TGTGCCATAATGAAAGGACAGTACGAGCAGTACTTC
once	TRBV3-1/TRBV3-2	14	TRBD1	TRBJ1-2	CASSQDLSGGGYTF	TGTGCCAGCAGCCAAGATTTATCAGGGGGGGGCTACACCTTC
-	TRBV7-6	17	TRBD1	TRBJ2-7	CASSTGHRDRGPYEQYF	TGTGCCAGCAGCACCGGCCACCGGGACAGGGGGCCCTACGAGCAGTACTTC
-	TRBV6-4	15	TRBD1	TRBJ1-2	CASSDSGTESYGYTF	TGTGCCAGCAGTGACTCGGGGACAGAATCCTATGGCTACACCTTC
-	TRBV2	15	TRBD1	TRBJ2-5	CAARYRDRGPETQYF	TGTGCCGCCCGATACCGGGACAGGGGGCCGGAGACCCAGTACTTC
-	TRBV7-9	14	-	TRBJ1-3	CASRVESSGNTIYF	TGTGCCAGCAGAGTGGAAAGCTCTGGAAACACCATATATTTT
-	TRBV2	13	-	TRBJ2-7	CASLAGPYYEQYF	TGTGCCAGCCTGGCGGGACCTTACTACGAGCAGTACTTC
-	TRBV10-3	12	-	TRBJ2-7	CAIMGSGYEQYF	TGTGCCATCATGGGTAGCGGATACGAGCAGTACTTC
-	TRBV3-1/TRBV3-2	11	-	TRBJ1-2	CASSRLYGYTF	TGTGCCAGCAGCCGACTCTACGGCTACACCTTC
once	TRBV9	15	-	TRBJ2-2	CASSASFTNTGELFF	TGTGCCAGCAGCGCCTCTTTTACGAACACCGGGGAGCTGTTTTTT
-	TRBV6-1	15	-	TRBJ1-2	CASSETFGTNYGYTF	TGTGCCAGCAGTGAAACATTTGGCACAAACTATGGCTACACCTTC
-	TRBV2	11	-	TRBJ1-2	CASIRDYGYTF	TGTGCCAGCATCAGGGACTATGGCTACACCTTC
-	TRBV7-6	15	TRBD2	TRBJ2-3	CASSLGTSVADTQYF	TGTGCCAGCAGCTTGGGGACTAGCGTCGCAGATACGCAGTATTTT